The source of this TCR beta chain is a study of T cells after yellow fever vaccination. Study-level findings and limits: A large majority of primary-vaccination clones showed up again after the booster (about 97% CD4, 75% to 90% CD8).

This clonotype showed up just a few times. Its antigen is unknown. TCRdb re-analysed the 5' RACE reads in MiXCR, keeping a single row per CDR3 protein. The table has some 260,000 distinct CDR3 sequences, roughly 5.2% seen once; the top ten hold under 3.5%. V was clipped by 8 bases and J by 3 bases, with 13 bases between them. CDR1 and CDR2 from the germline V gene are MGHDK and SYGVNS. The CDR3 extends over 13 amino acids. The chain carries TRBV25-1 and TRBJ1-1; no definite D call. The sequencing used CD4+ T cells sorted from PBMCs, collected on the day of the yellow fever booster vaccination. This clonotype was sampled from a man aged 18 to 29 who received the YFV17D yellow fever vaccine. CDR3 amino acids: CASRGIGHTEAFF. CDR3 DNA sequence: TGTGCCAGCCGTGGAATTGGGCACACTGAAGCTTTCTTT.